This passage covers 5 T cell receptor beta chains from one sample sequenced in a study of T cells in Graves' hyperthyroidism and ophthalmopathy. RNA transcripts gave rise to amplified TCR beta CDR3 regions. An initial round of RT-PCR targeting the TCR CDR3 relied on the HTBI primer set. Using its own MiXCR run on the multiplex PCR reads, TCRdb lists one record per CDR3 protein. The data hold approximately 620,000 distinct CDR3 sequences, with 15% to 20% observed a single time. Specimen: blood. Every receptor here comes from a woman in her thirties or forties with Graves' ophthalmopathy.

This clonotype was seen ten or more times. The CDR3 loop is CASGQDAGEAFF. The CDR3, as DNA: TGTGCCAGCGGACAAGATGCTGGTGAAGCTTTCTTT. J is TRBJ1-1 and V is TRBV3-1; possible D gene TRBD1, 5 bases. The germline gives CDR1 LGHDT, CDR2 YNNKEL (reference sequence). Trimming left V 8 bases short and J 7 bases short, with 14 bases between. CDR3 length: 12 residues.

The sample holds many counts of this clonotype. V is TRBV25-1 and J is TRBJ2-1; TRBD1 agrees at 10 bases. Germline lookup yields CDR1 MGHDK and CDR2 SYGVNS. J gave up 6 bases and V 8 bases, and 10 bases lay outside the gene matches. The CDR3 covers 15 residues. CDR3 in amino acids: CASGDAGQGSNEQFF. Here the CDR3 DNA reads TGTGCCAGCGGAGATGCGGGACAGGGGTCCAATGAGCAGTTCTTC.

This clonotype was recorded at least ten times. The chain employs TRBV5-1 and TRBJ1-1; D is ambiguous. The CDR3 has 14 residues. Germline V lookup: CDR1 SGHRS, CDR2 YFSETQ. With 0 bases removed from V and 1 base from J, the gap between germline ends came to 7 bases. In DNA, the CDR3 is TGCGCCAGCAGCTTGGCCTACTCGAACACTGAAGCTTTCTTT. It is translated as CASSLAYSNTEAFF.

This clonotype came up a few times. This rearrangement joins TRBV19 to TRBJ2-7; 12 bases map to TRBD2. V was pared by 5 bases and J by 3 bases, with 5 bases of the junction left unmatched. The CDR3 length is 15 residues. CDR1 is LNHDA and CDR2 is SQIVND in the germline V gene (reference sequence). CDR3 in DNA: TGTGCCAGTAGTGTGACTAGCGGGAGTTACTACGAGCAGTACTTC. It translates to CASSVTSGSYYEQYF.

This clonotype has more than one count but fewer than ten. A read error may be the cause here, since a much bigger clone is one base away. This rearrangement joins TRBV2 to TRBJ1-1; 8 bases are shared with TRBD1. Germline V gene data show CDR1 as SNHLY and CDR2 as FYNNEI. CDR3 size: 14 residues. Here the CDR3 reads CAGSGQGRNTEAFF. The CDR3 DNA is TGTGCCGGCAGTGGACAGGGCCGAAACACTGAAGCTTTCTTT.